This TCR beta chain was retrieved from a study of regulatory T cells in long-lasting Graves disease. Described time point: newly diagnosed GD, antithyroid drugs for less than 3 months. Scientists built the TCR library using RNA that was extracted from PBMCs. The TCR beta library used iRepertoire HTBI primers with Arm-PCR amplification of CDR3. MiXCR, applied by TCRdb to the multiplex PCR reads, yields one record per CDR3 protein. There are some 560,000 distinct CDR3 sequences in the sample; 15% to 20% occur only once, and 20% to 25% lies in the top ten. V trimming: 6 bases; J trimming: 2 bases; junction bases outside the gene matches: 6. The CDR3 covers 16 residues. Germline V lookup: CDR1 DFQATT, CDR2 SNEGSKA (reference sequence). The same sample was also studied in work on T cells in Graves' hyperthyroidism and ophthalmopathy.

The chain carries TRBV20-1 and TRBJ2-3; TRBD2 matches 15 bases. The sample in question was peripheral blood mononuclear cells (PBMCs), obtained at new diagnosis, from a patient treated with antithyroid drugs. The sequence was obtained from a woman aged 35-60 years with Graves disease. The chain's CDR3 is CSANGLAGGPTDTQYF. The CDR3 bases are TGCAGTGCCAATGGACTAGCGGGGGGGCCCACAGATACGCAGTATTTT.